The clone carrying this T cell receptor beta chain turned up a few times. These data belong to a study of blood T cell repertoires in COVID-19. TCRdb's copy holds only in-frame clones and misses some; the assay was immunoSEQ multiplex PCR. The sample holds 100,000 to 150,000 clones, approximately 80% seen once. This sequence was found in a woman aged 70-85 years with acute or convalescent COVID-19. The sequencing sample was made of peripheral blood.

DNA for the CDR3: TGTGCCAGCAGTTTAGGCGGAGGGAACTATGGCTACACCTTC. It is translated as CASSLGGGNYGYTF. The chain has TRBV27 and TRBJ1-2; D is ambiguous. CDR1 is MNHEY, CDR2 SMNVEV, per germline (reference sequence). V was trimmed by 2 bases and J by 2 bases, leaving 9 bases between them. CDR3 length: 14 residues.